A selection of T cell receptor beta chains follows, all from one sample in a study of early stage breast cancer tumors. The protocol was immunoSEQ multiplex PCR, while the TCRdb copy is restricted to in-frame clones and leaves out a portion. The sample shows 70,000 or so clones, around 80% of them seen only once. Sequenced: blood. These receptors all come from a person in their forties with breast cancer. The CDR3 runs from the conserved cysteine through the conserved F or W. D genes are given only for firm matches. Rows give clone size only sometimes, using once, few, many, or a class for an expanded clone.

clone_size: NA; j_call: TRBJ2-7; d_call: NA; v_call: TRBV6-1; cdr3_aa: CASSELGSLLGEQYF; cdr3_nt: TGTGCCAGCAGTGAACTGGGGTCCCTACTTGGCGAGCAGTACTTC
clone_size: NA; j_call: TRBJ2-1; d_call: NA; v_call: TRBV5-1; cdr3_aa: CASSLAGGRYNEQFF; cdr3_nt: TGCGCCAGCAGCTTGGCTGGGGGTCGATACAATGAGCAGTTCTTC
clone_size: NA; j_call: TRBJ1-5; d_call: NA; v_call: TRBV7-2; cdr3_aa: CASSSQTTGNQPQHF; cdr3_nt: TGTGCCAGCAGCTCCCAAACGACGGGAAATCAGCCCCAGCATTTT
clone_size: NA; j_call: TRBJ2-1; d_call: NA; v_call: TRBV19; cdr3_aa: CASSDSSYNKQFF; cdr3_nt: TGTGCCAGTAGTGACAGCTCCTACAATAAGCAGTTCTTC
clone_size: NA; j_call: TRBJ2-5; d_call: NA; v_call: TRBV7-7; cdr3_aa: CASSLGGGGQETQYF; cdr3_nt: TGTGCTAGCAGCTTAGGGGGAGGGGGCCAAGAGACCCAGTACTTC
clone_size: NA; j_call: TRBJ1-1; d_call: NA; v_call: TRBV10-2; cdr3_aa: CASGRTVNTEAFF; cdr3_nt: TGCGCCAGCGGGAGGACAGTAAACACTGAAGCTTTCTTT
clone_size: once; j_call: TRBJ1-4; d_call: TRBD1; v_call: TRBV5-1; cdr3_aa: CASSQGVVGNEKLFF; cdr3_nt: TGCGCCAGCAGCCAGGGGGTCGTCGGGAATGAAAAACTGTTTTTT
clone_size: NA; j_call: TRBJ2-7; d_call: NA; v_call: TRBV5-8; cdr3_aa: CASSRQAKIRTDSYEQYF; cdr3_nt: TGTGCCAGCAGCCGACAAGCAAAAATTCGCACAGATTCCTACGAGCAGTACTTC
clone_size: NA; j_call: TRBJ2-6; d_call: NA; v_call: TRBV9; cdr3_aa: CASSAPGSSGANVLTF; cdr3_nt: TGTGCCAGCAGCGCCCCAGGATCCTCTGGGGCCAACGTCCTGACTTTC
clone_size: NA; j_call: TRBJ2-7; d_call: NA; v_call: TRBV13; cdr3_aa: CASSEGGLTSYEQYF; cdr3_nt: TGTGCCAGCAGCGAAGGAGGCCTTACGTCCTACGAGCAGTACTTC
clone_size: once; j_call: TRBJ2-2; d_call: TRBD2; v_call: TRBV30; cdr3_aa: CASPWGGRTVGELFF; cdr3_nt: TGTGCCAGCCCATGGGGCGGGAGAACGGTCGGGGAGCTGTTTTTT